The 29 T cell receptor beta chains below were found in one sample sequenced in a study of T-cell reconstitution after alpha-beta-depleted transplantation in children. Preparation of the TCRbeta library involved a method that used unique molecular identifiers. Using its own MiXCR run on the PCR reads, TCRdb lists one record per CDR3 protein. The sample shows approximately 240,000 distinct CDR3 sequences, 8.5% to 10% of them seen only once. The specimen comprised PBMCs from the stem cell graft donor, sampled from the stem cell graft. The receptors derive from a human donor who donated a stem cell graft to a child with acute lymphoblastic leukemia.

This clonotype was counted at least ten times. This sequence joins TRBV12-3 or TRBV12-4 and TRBJ1-3; D not certain. Trimming removed 7 bases from V and 0 bases from J, with 10 bases in between. This CDR3 has 14 amino acids. CDR3 region: CASNSRLSGNTIYF. As DNA, the CDR3 is TGTGCCAGCAATAGTCGTCTCTCTGGAAACACCATATATTTT.

The chain employs TRBV27 and TRBJ2-1; perhaps TRBD1 as D (6 bases). Trimming stripped 1 base from V and 2 bases from J, with 12 bases between. Germline CDR1 is MNHEY and CDR2 is SMNVEV (reference sequence). This CDR3 region has 16 residues. In DNA, the CDR3 is TGTGCCAGCAGTTTATATCAGGGGACCCCCTACAATGAGCAGTTCTTC. It is translated as CASSLYQGTPYNEQFF.

This clonotype was seen ten or more times. The CDR3 sequence: CASRPGGPRDTQYF. CDR3 sequence (DNA): TGTGCCAGCAGACCGGGGGGGCCGAGAGATACGCAGTATTTT. The rearrangement uses TRBV7-8 and TRBJ2-3, with 8 positions matching TRBD2. Germline V lookup: CDR1 SGHVS, CDR2 FQNEAQ. Germline trimming cut 6 bases from V and 5 bases from J; bases unmatched to any gene: 7. The CDR3 length is 14 residues.

In its sample, this clonotype was seen many times. This chain links TRBV20-1 with TRBJ1-4; D possibly corresponds to TRBD1 (5 bases). V gave up 2 bases and J gave up 8 bases, with 12 bases separating them. Germline assignment: CDR1 DFQATT and CDR2 SNEGSKA (reference sequence). This CDR3 is built from 13 residues. This chain's CDR3 is CSARHTGGEKLFF. DNA of the CDR3: TGCAGTGCTAGACACACAGGTGGAGAAAAACTGTTTTTT.

This clonotype was found once. The J gene is TRBJ1-2, the V gene TRBV19, with D hard to call. Trimming cost V 6 bases and J 3 bases, with 14 bases left between them. The CDR3 is 14 residues long. The germline CDR1 and CDR2 sequences are LNHDA and SQIVND (reference sequence). CDR3 protein: CASSIPFGDYGYTF. CDR3 nucleotides: TGTGCCAGTAGCATCCCCTTCGGGGACTATGGCTACACCTTC.

This clonotype was seen at least ten times. The gene calls are TRBV6-1 and TRBJ2-7; 8 bases match TRBD2. The CDR3 loop spans 16 amino acids. The junction had 10 bases not matched to a gene; V was cut back by 6 bases and J by 0 bases. The V gene's germline CDR1 is MNHNS and CDR2 SASEGT. CDR3 nucleotides: TGTGCCAGCAGGGACCGGGTAGCGGGGAGCTCCTACGAGCAGTACTTC. Protein product: CASRDRVAGSSYEQYF.

This clonotype has a count of ten or more. The V and J genes are TRBV29-1 and TRBJ1-4, with TRBD1 identical over 8 bases. With V trimmed by 6 bases and J by 10 bases, 10 bases remained unmatched. From germline, CDR1 is SQVTM and CDR2 ANQGSEA. The CDR3 runs 13 residues. The chain's CDR3 is CSVDDRGLGKLFF. CDR3 nucleotides: TGCAGCGTCGACGACAGGGGCCTTGGAAAACTGTTTTTT.

The sample holds many counts of this clonotype. Here the CDR3 DNA reads TGTGCCAGCAGCTTGGGAACTAGCGGTCAAGAGACCCAGTACTTC. Protein sequence: CASSLGTSGQETQYF. The genes are TRBV5-6 and TRBJ2-5; 8 positions agree with TRBD2. The CDR3 loop spans 15 amino acids. The germline gives CDR1 SGHDT, CDR2 YYEEEE. Trimming at V came to 0 bases and at J to 2 bases, leaving 3 bases not matched to a gene.

This chain joins TRBV11-2 and TRBJ2-2; D might be TRBD2 (6 bases). CDR3 size: 16 residues. Per the germline V gene, CDR1 is SGHAT and CDR2 is FQNNGV. The ends were cut back, 5 bases at V and 2 bases at J, with 15 bases in the middle. Here the CDR3 reads CASSPISGGNTGELFF. The CDR3 DNA reads as TGTGCCAGCAGCCCAATTTCCGGGGGAAACACCGGGGAGCTGTTTTTT.

V gene TRBV2 combines with J gene TRBJ1-1; D remains unclear. The germline V gene encodes CDR1 SNHLY and CDR2 FYNNEI. Trimming pared 4 bases from V and 0 bases from J, leaving 9 bases between. This CDR3 comprises 14 residues. CDR3 protein: CASSVKVMNTEAFF. CDR3 nucleotides: TGTGCCAGCAGTGTAAAGGTTATGAACACTGAAGCTTTCTTT.

This clonotype has at least ten counts. V usage is TRBV20-1 and J usage is TRBJ2-1, with D unclear. The CDR3 extends over 10 amino acids. The V and J ends lost 6 bases and 7 bases respectively, with 7 bases between them. CDR1 DFQATT and CDR2 SNEGSKA come from the germline V gene (reference sequence). The CDR3 DNA sequence: TGCAGTGCCGAGAAGAATGAGCAGTTCTTC. Its translation is CSAEKNEQFF.

This clonotype was counted ten times or more. The chain is built from TRBV3-1 and TRBJ2-7; 8 bases fit TRBD1. V trimming: 3 bases; J trimming: 6 bases; junction bases outside the gene matches: 4. The CDR3 loop spans 13 amino acids. Germline loops: CDR1 LGHDT, CDR2 YNNKEL (reference sequence). CDR3 DNA: TGTGCCAGCAGCCACGGACAGGGTCTCGAGCAGTACTTC. Translating gives CASSHGQGLEQYF.

This clonotype was seen many times. The chain links TRBV3-1 to TRBJ1-2; D not certain. The V and J ends lost 4 bases and 0 bases respectively, with 9 bases between them. The CDR3 consists of 14 residues. CDR1 LGHDT and CDR2 YNNKEL come from the germline V gene (reference sequence). The CDR3 region has the DNA TGTGCCAGCAGCCCGCGGGCAGCTAACTATGGCTACACCTTC. This encodes CASSPRAANYGYTF. The full variable domain, in which reference TRBV3-1 and TRBJ1-2 provide the parts outside the CDR3, is DTAVSQTPKYLVTQMGNDKSIKCEQNLGHDTMYWYKQDSKKFLKIMFSYNNKELIINETVPNRFSPKSPDKAHLNLHINSLELGDSAVYFCASSPRAANYGYTFGSGTRLTVV.

This clonotype was found a few times. The CDR3 spells CASSQTGRTTDTQYF. In DNA form, the CDR3 reads TGTGCCAGCAGCCAAACCGGACGGACCACAGATACGCAGTATTTT. This sequence joins TRBV3-1 and TRBJ2-3; D call uncertain. This CDR3 spans 15 amino acids. Germline lookup yields CDR1 LGHDT and CDR2 YNNKEL (reference sequence). The V and J ends lost 2 bases and 2 bases respectively, with 11 bases between them.

In its sample, this clonotype was seen many times. The V gene is TRBV20-1, the J gene TRBJ2-2; TRBD1 matches 7 bases. CDR3 length: 17 amino acids. The germline gives CDR1 DFQATT, CDR2 SNEGSKA (reference sequence). J gave up 6 bases and V 0 bases, and 13 bases lay outside the gene matches. In DNA, the CDR3 is TGCAGTGCTAGAGATATGGGCCCCCAGGGGGTGGCCGGGGAGCTGTTTTTT. Protein product: CSARDMGPQGVAGELFF.

The J gene is TRBJ1-2, the V gene TRBV12-3 or TRBV12-4; TRBD1 matches 7 bases. The CDR3 length is 13 residues. The junction had 8 bases not matched to a gene; V was cut back by 6 bases and J by 7 bases. The CDR3 coding sequence is TGTGCCAGCAGGAGAATCAGGGGGGGTGGCTACACCTTC. Translated: CASRRIRGGGYTF.

There are many counts of this clonotype. V and J are TRBV12-3 or TRBV12-4 and TRBJ2-1; D is uncertain. CDR3 length: 11 amino acids. With 3 bases removed from V and 8 bases from J, the gap between germline ends came to 5 bases. CDR3 in amino acids: CASSFRDEQFF. CDR3 DNA sequence: TGTGCCAGCAGTTTTCGGGATGAGCAGTTCTTC.

This clonotype showed up many times. The CDR3 bases are TGTGCCAGCAGTCCACAGGGGAAGGGCAATCAGCCCCAGCATTTT. The encoded protein is CASSPQGKGNQPQHF. The chain has TRBV5-6 and TRBJ1-5; 7 bases match TRBD1. Germline assignment: CDR1 SGHDT and CDR2 YYEEEE. J gave up 2 bases and V 5 bases, and 7 bases lay outside the gene matches. The CDR3 has 15 amino acids.

This clonotype turned up a few times. The V and J genes are TRBV5-6 and TRBJ2-1; TRBD2 matches at 10 bases. The V gene's germline CDR1 is SGHDT and CDR2 YYEEEE. V gave up 3 bases and J gave up 9 bases; unmatched junction bases: 12. The CDR3 sequence is 16 residues long. The CDR3 region has the DNA TGTGCCAGCAGCTCCGAGAGGTCTAGCGGGGGCCGTGAGCAGTTCTTC. This translates into CASSSERSSGGREQFF.

There are a few counts of this clonotype. Here the CDR3 reads CSAADRGEGEAFF. The CDR3 nucleotides are TGCAGTGCTGCTGACAGGGGCGAGGGTGAAGCTTTCTTT. This chain connects TRBV20-1 to TRBJ1-1, with 8 bases aligning to TRBD1. Looked up from germline, CDR1 is DFQATT and CDR2 is SNEGSKA (reference sequence). CDR3 size: 13 residues. The V gene end was trimmed by 5 bases and the J gene end by 7 bases; junction bases not matched to a gene: 9.

This rearrangement joins TRBV6-4 to TRBJ1-1, with D tentatively TRBD1 (5 bases). Germline-derived CDR1 and CDR2 are MRHNA and SNTAGT. V shed 3 bases and J shed 1 base, with 12 bases lying between them. The CDR3 consists of 15 residues. The CDR3 protein is CASSDSRGENTEAFF. In DNA, the CDR3 is TGTGCCAGCAGTGATTCCCGGGGCGAGAACACTGAAGCTTTCTTT.

CDR3: CASSFPGTSDRLDTQYF. Here the CDR3 DNA reads TGTGCCAGCAGTTTCCCTGGGACTAGCGACCGTTTAGATACGCAGTATTTT. The chain links TRBV27 to TRBJ2-3; TRBD2 aligns across 10 bases. The CDR3 runs 17 residues. Germline loops: CDR1 MNHEY, CDR2 SMNVEV (reference sequence). After removal of 3 bases from V and 5 bases from J, the junction contained 11 bases not matched to a gene.

This clonotype appeared many times. V and J are TRBV12-3 or TRBV12-4 and TRBJ2-7; possibly TRBD1 or TRBD2 for D (5 bases each). The CDR3 runs 15 residues. V was pared by 6 bases and J by 6 bases, with 21 bases between. The CDR3 region is CASRLRSKGPTEQYF. The DNA for the CDR3 is TGTGCCAGCAGGCTCCGGTCTAAGGGACCTACCGAGCAGTACTTC.

This clonotype was counted between two and nine times. This chain links TRBV6-5 with TRBJ1-1; 7 positions match TRBD1. Trimming removed 0 bases from V and 5 bases from J; junction bases left unmatched: 9. The CDR3 loop spans 16 amino acids. Per the germline V gene, CDR1 is MNHEY and CDR2 is SVGAGI. CDR3 in DNA: TGTGCCAGCAGTTACTCGTCCCGACAGGGATTTACTGAAGCTTTCTTT. Protein: CASSYSSRQGFTEAFF.

At least ten counts were recorded for this clonotype. The genes are TRBV5-1 and TRBJ2-7, with D tentatively TRBD2 (5 bases). Germline CDR1 SGHRS, CDR2 YFSETQ. V was cut by 0 bases and J by 1 base, with 8 bases left in between. This CDR3 is 14 amino acids long. DNA for the CDR3: TGCGCCAGCAGCTTGGGTCGGGATTCCTACGAGCAGTACTTC. It translates to CASSLGRDSYEQYF. The full variable domain, with the rest looked up from reference TRBV5-1 and TRBJ2-7, is KAGVTQTPRYLIKTRGQQVTLSCSPISGHRSVSWYQQTPGQGLQFLFEYFSETQRNKGNFPGRFSGRQFSNSRSEMNVSTLELGDSALYLCASSLGRDSYEQYFGPGTRLTVT.

This clonotype showed up many times. V and J are TRBV5-1 and TRBJ2-2, with D maybe TRBD1 (6 bases). Germline assignment: CDR1 SGHRS and CDR2 YFSETQ. The ends were cut back, 4 bases at V and 0 bases at J, with 13 bases in the middle. This CDR3 has 16 amino acids. CDR3 coding DNA: TGCGCCAGCAGCGGGGGCGCTAGCTCGAACACCGGGGAGCTGTTTTTT. Encoded protein: CASSGGASSNTGELFF.

This clonotype was seen repeatedly, ten times or more. DNA for the CDR3: TGTGCCAGCTCACCAGAAGATACGCAGTATTTT. Translating it yields CASSPEDTQYF. The V call is TRBV18, the J call TRBJ2-3; D is uncertain. Germline V gives CDR1 KGHSH, CDR2 LQKENI. The CDR3 totals 11 residues. The V and J ends lost 2 bases and 5 bases respectively, with 2 bases between them. The entire variable domain, with the rest obtained from reference TRBV18 and TRBJ2-3, is as follows: NAGVMQNPRHLVRRRGQEARLRCSPMKGHSHVYWYRQLPEEGLKFMVYLQKENIIDESGMPKERFSAEFPKEGPSILRIQQVVRGDSAAYFCASSPEDTQYFGPGTRLTVL.

This clonotype has only a few counts. The chain is built from TRBV7-9 and TRBJ1-4; TRBD1 matches at 9 bases. This CDR3 is built from 17 residues. From germline, CDR1 is SEHNR and CDR2 FQNEAQ (reference sequence). Losses at the gene ends were 4 bases for V and 7 bases for J; bases not matched to a gene: 13. The CDR3 is CASSSGGTGKRGEKLFF. For the CDR3, the DNA is TGTGCCAGCAGCTCCGGGGGGACAGGGAAACGAGGTGAAAAACTGTTTTTT. Filled out from reference TRBV7-9 and TRBJ1-4, the complete variable domain reads DTGVSQNPRHKITKRGQNVTFRCDPISEHNRLYWYRQTLGQGPEFLTYFQNEAQLEKSRLLSDRFSAERPKGSFSTLEIQRTEQGDSAMYLCASSSGGTGKRGEKLFFGSGTQLSVL.

V and J are TRBV11-2 and TRBJ2-7; D not certain. V was pared by 5 bases and J by 5 bases, with 7 bases between. This CDR3 has 11 amino acids. Germline CDR1 and CDR2: SGHAT and FQNNGV. DNA for the CDR3: TGTGCCAGCAGCGCTGGGCACGAGCAGTACTTC. Its protein is CASSAGHEQYF.